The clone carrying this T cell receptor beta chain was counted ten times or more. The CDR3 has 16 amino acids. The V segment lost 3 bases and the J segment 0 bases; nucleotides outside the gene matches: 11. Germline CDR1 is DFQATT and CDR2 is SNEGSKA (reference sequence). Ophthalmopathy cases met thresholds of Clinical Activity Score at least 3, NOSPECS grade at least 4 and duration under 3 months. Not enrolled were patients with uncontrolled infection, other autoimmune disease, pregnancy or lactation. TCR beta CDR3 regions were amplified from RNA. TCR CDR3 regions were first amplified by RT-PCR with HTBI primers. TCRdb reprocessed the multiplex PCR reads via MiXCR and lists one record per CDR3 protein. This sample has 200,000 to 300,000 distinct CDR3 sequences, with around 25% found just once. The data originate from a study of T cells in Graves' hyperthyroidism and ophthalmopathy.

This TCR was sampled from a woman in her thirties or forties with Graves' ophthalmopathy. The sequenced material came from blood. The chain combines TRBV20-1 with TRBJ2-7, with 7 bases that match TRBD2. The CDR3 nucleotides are TGCAGTGCTAGTTGGGGGGGAGCAGGCTACTCCTACGAGCAGTACTTC. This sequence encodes CSASWGGAGYSYEQYF.